The clone carrying this TCR beta chain has ten or more counts. Its target is unknown. This entry is derived from a study of T-cell reconstitution after alpha-beta-depleted transplantation in children. Germline values: CDR1 MNHEY, CDR2 SVGAGI. This CDR3 region has 17 residues. Unmatched junction bases numbered 15, after V lost 6 bases and J lost 5 bases. Notes on the study in general: It was reported that alpha-beta T cells came from several hundred expanded graft clones (about two months after transplant).

Preparation of the TCRbeta library used unique molecular identifiers. TCRdb reprocessed the PCR reads via MiXCR and lists one record per CDR3 protein. The data show 200,000 to 250,000 distinct CDR3 sequences, about 8.2% seen once. The material was PBMCs, mostly from graft donor cells, obtained 360 days after TCRalphabeta/CD19-depleted stem cell transplant. The chain links TRBV6-5 to TRBJ2-2; 7 positions match TRBD1. This TCR came from a male patient between 2 and 10 years old who had a stem cell transplant for acute myeloid leukemia, so the T cells may come from the graft donor. The CDR3 DNA sequence: TGTGCCAGCAGCCCCCCGACAGGGAGCGAACGAACCGGGGAGCTGTTTTTT. This translates into CASSPPTGSERTGELFF.